This T cell receptor (beta chain) was sequenced in a study of cytomegalovirus exposure and HLA in healthy donors. Overall study context: T cells numbering about 180 million yielded 100 million to 120 million unique TCR beta sequences in an earlier analysis. Points from the study as a whole: In most subjects, TCR beta sequences reportedly gave accurate predictions of HLA-A and HLA-B alleles.

The primer mix had 60 Vbeta and 13 Jbeta primers. Only in-frame clones appear in the TCRdb table, and some are missing; sequencing was by immunoSEQ multiplex PCR. Of 150,000 to 160,000 clones in the sample, 65% to 75% were seen once. Healthy bone marrow donors formed the donor group. The CDR3 covers 13 residues. The V gene lost 1 base and the J gene lost 7 bases, with 10 bases spanning the gap. The V gene's germline CDR1 is SGHTA and CDR2 FQGNSA. With respect to this clone: Antigen specificity is unknown.

This chain uses TRBV7-2 with TRBJ2-5, with a possible D match to TRBD2 (6 bases). Sequencing was done on a sample of PBMCs. This TCR was recovered from a young man in good health and CMV-seronegative. The DNA of the CDR3 is TGTGCCAGCAGCTTAGGGCCGCGGGGGACCCAGTACTTC. Protein product: CASSLGPRGTQYF.